Listed below are T cell receptor beta chains from one sample, sequenced in a study of blood T cells in healthy people across ages. One entry per CDR3 protein, called by TCRdb with MiXCR from the 5' RACE reads. The top ten clones hold about an eighth of a sample with around 1,100,000 distinct CDR3 sequences, under 40% of them seen once. The specimen was blood. The receptor set was obtained from a young man in good health. CDR3s include the opening cysteine and the closing phenylalanine or tryptophan. Each record gives: D gene, J gene, clone size, V gene, CDR3 DNA, CDR3 protein. The D gene is left open where the match is weak. Only part of the rows carry a size: once, few, many, or a class if the clone is expanded.

>TRBD1|TRBJ1-5|.|TRBV20-1
TGCAGTGCTACGACAGGGGAGCCCCAGCATTTT
CSATTGEPQHF
>.|TRBJ1-1|.|TRBV7-2
TGTGCCAGCAGCTTAGAGGGTACGATCTCGGGAGCTTTCTTT
CASSLEGTISGAFF
>.|TRBJ2-7|.|TRBV28
TGTGCCAGCAGTCAGACAAGCTCCTACGAGCAGTACTTC
CASSQTSSYEQYF
>.|TRBJ1-1|few|TRBV20-1
TGCAGTGCCACCGCCGGGACGGTGAACACTGAAGCTTTCTTT
CSATAGTVNTEAFF
>.|TRBJ1-1|.|TRBV12-3/TRBV12-4
TGTGCCTGCAGTTTGGGAGCTTTTAACACTGAAGCTTTCTTT
CACSLGAFNTEAFF
>TRBD1|TRBJ1-2|.|TRBV5-1
TGCGCCAGCAGCGTGTCCCAGGGGGCGGCTGGCTACACCTTC
CASSVSQGAAGYTF
>TRBD1|TRBJ2-7|few|TRBV6-2/TRBV6-3
TGTGCCAGCCGGTCGGGACAGCCGTACGAGCAGTACTTC
CASRSGQPYEQYF
>.|TRBJ1-5|few|TRBV6-6
TGTGCCAGCAGTTACTCCACCGACAGTTCCAATCAGCCCCAGCATTTT
CASSYSTDSSNQPQHF
>.|TRBJ2-3|.|TRBV9
TGTGCCAGCAGCGTAGTGGGGAGCCTGGATACGCAGTATTTT
CASSVVGSLDTQYF
>.|TRBJ2-7|.|TRBV6-5
TGTGCCAGCAGAACCGGGAACGGTAGGCAGTACTTC
CASRTGNGRQYF
>.|TRBJ1-2|few|TRBV7-2
TGTGCCAGCAGCTCTCAGACTGGGAGGGGCTATGGCTACACCTTC
CASSSQTGRGYGYTF
>TRBD1|TRBJ1-1|.|TRBV29-1
TGCAGCGTTAAACCTCCGGGACAGAGTGCTTTCTTT
CSVKPPGQSAFF
>TRBD2|TRBJ2-3|.|TRBV4-3
TGCGCCAGCAGCCAAAGCCTACTAGCGGGGGCAGATACGCAGTATTTT
CASSQSLLAGADTQYF
>.|TRBJ1-2|.|TRBV4-2
TGTGCCAGCAGCCAAGATGGGCAGGGAGCTAACTGTGGCTACACCTTC
CASSQDGQGANCGYTF
>.|TRBJ1-1|.|TRBV4-1
TGCGCCAGCAGCCAAGGGTTTGGCAGAAACACTGAAGCTTTCTTT
CASSQGFGRNTEAFF
>.|TRBJ1-5|.|TRBV6-1
TGTGCCAGCAGTGGATACCTGGTTGGGGAGCCCCAGCATTTT
CASSGYLVGEPQHF
>TRBD1|TRBJ1-4|many|TRBV9
TGTGCCAGCAGCTTAGCCTCCGGGACAGGGGGTACTAATGAAAAACTGTTTTTT
CASSLASGTGGTNEKLFF
>TRBD1|TRBJ1-2|many|TRBV6-2/TRBV6-3
TGTGCCAGCAGCGGGACAGGGCTCTATGGCTACACCTTC
CASSGTGLYGYTF
>TRBD1|TRBJ2-7|.|TRBV7-3
TGTGCCAGCAGCTTAAAATACAGGGGGTACGAGCAGTACTTC
CASSLKYRGYEQYF
>.|TRBJ1-1|.|TRBV5-1
TGCGCCAGCAGCTTGTCCACTACAGAGAACACTGAAGCTTTCTTT
CASSLSTTENTEAFF
>TRBD1|TRBJ1-1|.|TRBV7-9
TGTGCCAGCAGCTCCCCGGGCGGACAGGAGGGTGAAGCTTTCTTT
CASSSPGGQEGEAFF
>.|TRBJ2-5|.|TRBV2
TGTGCCAGCCTTCCTAAAGAGACCCAGTACTTC
CASLPKETQYF
>.|TRBJ1-2|few|TRBV9
TGTGCCAGCAGCCCCGGGCACTCCTATGGCTACACCTTC
CASSPGHSYGYTF